This T cell receptor (beta chain) was sequenced for a study of cytomegalovirus exposure and HLA in healthy donors. The PCR had 60 Vbeta and 13 Jbeta primers. Repertoires were generated with immunoSEQ multiplex PCR, while TCRdb's copy carries only in-frame clones and drops some. The profile shows approximately 190,000 clones, approximately 78% of them singletons. The CDR3 is made up of 15 amino acids. Per germline, CDR1 SEHNR and CDR2 FQNEAQ (reference sequence). Germline trimming cut 3 bases from V and 2 bases from J; bases unmatched to any gene: 5. This rearrangement joins TRBV7-9 to TRBJ2-5; TRBD2 agrees at 8 bases. This sequence originates from a woman aged 18-29 years in good health and CMV-seronegative. The source material was PBMCs. CDR3 region: CASSFLAGTQETQYF. CDR3 in DNA: TGTGCCAGCAGCTTTCTAGCGGGTACTCAAGAGACCCAGTACTTC. The full variable domain, in which reference TRBV7-9 and TRBJ2-5 provide the parts outside the CDR3, is DTGVSQNPRHKITKRGQNVTFRCDPISEHNRLYWYRQTLGQGPEFLTYFQNEAQLEKSRLLSDRFSAERPKGSFSTLEIQRTEQGDSAMYLCASSFLAGTQETQYFGPGTRLLVL.